This is a list of T cell receptor beta chains from one sample in a study of T cells in Graves' hyperthyroidism and ophthalmopathy. Via MiXCR, TCRdb re-called the multiplex PCR reads, giving one row per CDR3 protein. Of about 500,000 distinct CDR3 sequences in the sample, 35% to 50% were seen once. The sample comprised peripheral blood or thyroid tissue (not recorded which). The receptor source for this set is an adult woman with Graves' disease, either hyperthyroidism or ophthalmopathy (not recorded which). The CDR3 runs from the conserved cysteine through the conserved F or W. A D gene is named only where the DNA matches it firmly. Some rows have no size entry. The others give once, few or many, or a class for an expanded clone.

D gene	V gene	clone size	J gene	CDR3 DNA	CDR3 protein
TRBD1	TRBV7-9	.	TRBJ1-4	TGTGCCAGCAGCCACCGGGACAGCCCTGAAAAACTGTTTTTT	CASSHRDSPEKLFF
.	TRBV7-8	once	TRBJ2-7	TGTGCCGGCAGCGAGGGGGTTCTAGCCTACGAGCAGTACTTC	CAGSEGVLAYEQYF
.	TRBV13	.	TRBJ1-1	TGTGCCAGCAGCTTTCCTGGGCGACAGAAAGCTTTCTTT	CASSFPGRQKAFF
.	TRBV13	.	TRBJ1-6	TGTGCCAGCGGGGCTGAGAATTCACCCCTCCACTTT	CASGAENSPLHF
TRBD1	TRBV29-1	.	TRBJ1-2	TGCAGCGTTGAAGATCCTTTTGGGACAGGGGGCGCGGAGGATGGCTACACCTTC	CSVEDPFGTGGAEDGYTF
TRBD1	TRBV29-1	.	TRBJ2-5	TGCAGCTTAGTCGCGGGACAGGGTGGCGAGACCCAGTACTTC	CSLVAGQGGETQYF
.	TRBV24-1	.	TRBJ1-2	TGTGCCACCAGTGATCGGGACGGGAGCTACACCTTC	CATSDRDGSYTF
TRBD1	TRBV5-1	.	TRBJ1-2	TGCGCCAGCAGCCCGGGACAGCCAGATGGCTACACCTTC	CASSPGQPDGYTF
.	TRBV6-1	.	TRBJ2-7	TGTGCCAGCAGTGAAGCGCTTCGACCCTGGGAGCAGTACTTC	CASSEALRPWEQYF
.	TRBV5-1	.	TRBJ2-3	TGCGCCAGCAGCTTGGGGTCAGGAAACACAGATACGCAGTATTTT	CASSLGSGNTDTQYF
TRBD2	TRBV5-1	many	TRBJ2-5	TGCGCCAGCAGCCCTACCACTAGCGGGAGGGTGGAGACCCAGTACTTC	CASSPTTSGRVETQYF
.	TRBV5-1	many	TRBJ1-1	TGCGCCAGCAGCGCAGAAAACACTGAAGCTTTCTTT	CASSAENTEAFF
.	TRBV7-2	.	TRBJ1-2	TGTGCCAGCAGCACCCGGGACGTGTCTAACTATGGCTACACCTTC	CASSTRDVSNYGYTF
TRBD1	TRBV20-1	few	TRBJ2-5	TGCAGTGCTAGAGGGGGGACAGGGGGCTGGGAGACCCAGTACTTC	CSARGGTGGWETQYF
.	TRBV7-3	few	TRBJ2-5	TGTGCCAGCAGCGTTGACCAGGGGTGGGAGACCCAGTACTTC	CASSVDQGWETQYF
.	TRBV10-3	many	TRBJ1-1	TGTGCCATCAGTTCGGCAGTCACTGAAGCTTTCTTT	CAISSAVTEAFF
.	TRBV7-3	few	TRBJ1-4	TGTGCCAGCAGCTTTCAGGGGAGGGATGAAAAACTGTTTTTT	CASSFQGRDEKLFF
TRBD1	TRBV5-6	many	TRBJ1-6	TGTGCCAGCAGCTTCGGAGGGGGCGATCCACCCCTCCACTTT	CASSFGGGDPPLHF